This passage covers 8 T cell receptor beta chains from one sample sequenced in a study of blood T cell repertoires in COVID-19. Produced via immunoSEQ multiplex PCR; TCRdb's table is partial and in-frame only. The sample lists around 330,000 clones, 85% occurring once. The sample taken for sequencing was PBMCs or T cells enriched from blood (not recorded which). The receptors come from a woman younger than 45 who had been exposed to COVID-19.

CDR3 sequence: CASGLAGTDTQYF. DNA of the CDR3: TGTGCCAGCGGACTAGCCGGCACAGATACGCAGTATTTT. This rearrangement joins TRBV12-3 or TRBV12-4 to TRBJ2-3; 8 bases align to TRBD2. The CDR3 covers 13 residues. With 8 bases clipped from V and 1 base from J, the junction kept 2 bases outside the gene matches.

J is TRBJ2-1 and V is TRBV4-1; D possibly corresponds to TRBD2 (5 bases). CDR3 length: 15 residues. The germline gives CDR1 MGHRA, CDR2 YSYEKL. Deletions cut 1 base from V and 1 base from J, with 8 bases between. As DNA, the CDR3 is TGCGCCAGCAGCCAAGTGGCGGGTTCCTACAATGAGCAGTTCTTC. It codes for CASSQVAGSYNEQFF.

The chain couples TRBV19 to TRBJ1-1; D is unresolved. The V gene lost 6 bases and the J gene lost 1 base, with 12 bases spanning the gap. The CDR3 contains 14 residues. Germline V CDR1 and CDR2: LNHDA, SQIVND (reference sequence). The DNA for the CDR3 is TGTGCCAGTAGACACCTCAGGTCGAACACTGAAGCTTTCTTT. Translating it yields CASRHLRSNTEAFF. The full variable domain, its missing parts supplied by reference TRBV19 and TRBJ1-1, is DGGITQSPKYLFRKEGQNVTLSCEQNLNHDAMYWYRQDPGQGLRLIYYSQIVNDFQKGDIAEGYSVSREKKESFPLTVTSAQKNPTAFYLCASRHLRSNTEAFFGQGTRLTVV.

This clone was counted once. The chain is built from TRBV18 and TRBJ1-6, with 9 nucleotides matching TRBD1. The CDR3 contains 14 residues. Germline trimming cut 5 bases from V and 9 bases from J; bases unmatched to any gene: 5. The germline V gene has CDR1 KGHSH and CDR2 LQKENI. The CDR3 spells CASSTGQGTSPLHF. In DNA, the CDR3 is TGTGCCAGCTCAACTGGACAGGGGACTTCACCCCTCCACTTT. Full variable domain (outside the CDR3, taken from reference TRBV18 and TRBJ1-6): NAGVMQNPRHLVRRRGQEARLRCSPMKGHSHVYWYRQLPEEGLKFMVYLQKENIIDESGMPKERFSAEFPKEGPSILRIQQVVRGDSAAYFCASSTGQGTSPLHFGNGTRLTVT.

The CDR3 reads CASTSRRKWDSVFNYGYTF. CDR3 DNA sequence: TGTGCCAGCACCTCTCGAAGGAAATGGGACAGTGTTTTTAACTATGGCTACACCTTC. The chain employs TRBV6-4 and TRBJ1-2, with 7 bases fitting TRBD1. Trimming at V came to 7 bases and at J to 1 base, leaving 21 bases not matched to a gene. Germline values: CDR1 MRHNA, CDR2 SNTAGT. The CDR3 is made up of 19 amino acids.

The gene calls are TRBV9 and TRBJ1-1; possible D gene TRBD1, 5 bases. Germline CDR1 and CDR2: SGDLS and YYNGEE. CDR3 length: 13 residues. V lost 0 bases and J 5 bases, leaving 8 bases between the germline ends. The CDR3 coding sequence is TGTGCCAGCAGCGTAGTGGCAGGGACTGAAGCTTTCTTT. Amino acids: CASSVVAGTEAFF.

This chain connects TRBV3-1 (or the pseudogene TRBV3-2) to TRBJ2-7, with TRBD2 matching 8 bases. The CDR3 is 14 residues long. Germline V gene sequence: CDR1 LGHDT, CDR2 YNNKEL (reference sequence). J lost 4 bases, V lost 4 bases, and 6 bases had no gene match. For the CDR3, the DNA is TGTGCCAGCAGCCCCGGGGGGGCCAGGTACGAGCAGTACTTC. Its translation is CASSPGGARYEQYF.

This clone was detected only once. An end of the junction does not agree with germline; a read error may underlie this. The J gene is TRBJ2-5, the V gene TRBV7-7, with 11 bases aligning to TRBD1. The CDR3 sequence is 15 residues long. From germline, CDR1 is SSHAT and CDR2 FNYEAQ (reference sequence). The CDR3 loop is CASSRLGQGVETQYF. The CDR3 coding sequence is TGTGCTAGCAGCCGGCTGGGACAGGGGGTGGAGACCCAGTACTTC.